These T cell receptor beta chains were read from a single sample in a study of CD4 T cells in relation to SARS-CoV-2 and coronaviruses. No cognate antigen is known for these TCRs. Generated by immunoSEQ multiplex PCR, the TCRdb table keeps only in-frame clones and is missing some. This sample has roughly 21,000 clones; more than 65% occur once, and the top ten carry roughly 15%. Sequenced material: CD4+ T cells from PBMCs, cultured in vitro. These receptors were taken from a human donor in good health. Both conserved end residues are trimmed from each CDR3.

CDR3,V
ASGGPVETQY,TRBV12-3/TRBV12-4
ASSTRTGGGETQY,TRBV19
ASSPTPGLAGQETQY,TRBV7-7
ASSYSGSEKEKTQY,TRBV6-5
ASSLVTGVRGTDTQY,TRBV7-8
ASSPTGTNSYNEQF,TRBV11-1
ASSPTSYNEQF,TRBV14
ASSVISGAYEQY,TRBV2
SVEFRAGTDPYEQY,TRBV29-1
ASKEGQGNQPQH,TRBV27
ASSIGAPGEKLF,TRBV19
ASRGGQISTDTQY,TRBV2
ASGPGGRYQETQY,TRBV6-5
SAGRAGNTGELF,TRBV29-1
ASISDRGLPGELF,TRBV6-5
ASSFFRESSYEQY,TRBV27
ASSQGTDLSYEQY,TRBV7-9
ASSPSTGTYEQY,TRBV9
ASSEGATNEKLF,TRBV19
ASSQVGDRAYEQY,TRBV3-1/TRBV3-2
ASSLDGGRNEQF,TRBV11-2
ASSLGLQNYGYT,TRBV7-2
ASSQDRVNTEAF,TRBV3-1/TRBV3-2
ASSLTGDRLSGNTIY,TRBV11-2
SVGAGGSSGELF,TRBV29-1
ASSLAVGTGYEQY,TRBV7-2
ASRGGEGSPLH,TRBV2
ASGSRSGTSYNEQF,TRBV12-5
ASSPPRGRNTGELF,TRBV18
ASRDTLNTEAF,TRBV27
ASSLVSGAENEQF,TRBV5-1
ASSQDWGAGIRDEQF,TRBV4-3
ASSVGASGGVDTQY,TRBV9
ASFLDGRYTQY,TRBV12-3/TRBV12-4
ASSEDGRHGYT,TRBV9
ASSQDMTNYGYT,TRBV4-3
ASSLMGGATHEQY,TRBV18
ASSTGTAKETQY,TRBV19
ASSQDRQSYYGYT,TRBV14
ASSQAGQGGTDTQY,TRBV4-3
ASSLVIDTEAF,TRBV7-9
ATGTRNTEAF,TRBV19
ASSFRSGHEQY,TRBV5-4
SASNRELAGYEQY,TRBV20-1
ASSLDRTDTQY,TRBV7-2
ASSLVWGGKYEQY,TRBV7-2
ASRGPSLARVDTQY,TRBV2